The entry that follows covers one T cell receptor beta chain sequence. Its target is unknown. In the authors' workflow: After removing out-of-frame reads, over 2 million distinct TCRbeta sequences remained. Repertoires were generated with immunoSEQ multiplex PCR, while TCRdb's copy carries only in-frame clones and drops some. The V and J calls and clone size were taken over from that table, and D and trimming were inferred from the DNA. The sample records about 60,000 clones, less than 85% being singletons. The data originate from a study of memory CD4+ T cells and cytomegalovirus serostatus. The sort gate was single viable CD3+CD4+CD8-CD45RO+ cells for memory CD4+ T cells. Points from the study as a whole: Each of approximately 69 CMV-associated TCRbeta sequences occurred in one to five individuals.

Sequencing input: memory CD4+ T cells from blood. The TCR was taken from an adult in good health and CMV-seronegative. Some clones in this sample may be carry-over from other donors' samples.

CDR3 coding DNA: TGTGCCAGCAGCACCAGGGACAGGGGGCTGTTCGCGAACACTGAAGCTTTCTTT. Protein: CASSTRDRGLFANTEAFF. J is TRBJ1-1 and V is TRBV21-1; the tabulated D call, TRBD1, remains unverified against the DNA. TRBV21-1 has pseudogene status. The CDR3 is 18 amino acids.